Listed below are T cell receptor beta chains from one sample, sequenced in a study of T cell responses to AZD1222 COVID-19 vaccine. Measured with immunoSEQ multiplex PCR; TCRdb has only the in-frame clones, and not every one. The sample has some 82,000 clones, 90% seen once; the top ten hold approximately 5.8%. Sequencing used peripheral blood, obtained on day 0 of AZD1222 vaccination. The receptors stem from an adult in good health. Both conserved end residues are part of each CDR3. Fields, in order: CDR3 DNA, CDR3 protein, V gene, J gene, clone size, D gene, CDR3 length. D genes are given only for firm matches. Expanded clones are given a class, and other clones once, few, many or no size at all.

CDR3nt: TGTGCCAGCAGCCTAGGGACAGGGCGAGAAGGTCCTGGAAACACCATATATTTT
CDR3aa: CASSLGTGREGPGNTIYF
v_gene: TRBV5-8
j_gene: TRBJ1-3
abundance: .
d_gene: TRBD1
len: 18

CDR3nt: TGTGCCAGCAGTGAAAGAGCGGGACAGGGAGGGGCTTACACCTTC
CDR3aa: CASSERAGQGGAYTF
v_gene: TRBV2
j_gene: TRBJ1-2
abundance: .
d_gene: TRBD1
len: 15

CDR3nt: TGCGCCAGCAGCTTGGTTCCGGGACAGGCCACGATTCTCGATGGCTATACCTTC
CDR3aa: CASSLVPGQATILDGYTF
v_gene: TRBV5-1
j_gene: TRBJ1-2
abundance: .
d_gene: TRBD1
len: 18

CDR3nt: TGTGCCAGCAGCTTTGGCGGGGGGGACAATGAGCAGTTCTTC
CDR3aa: CASSFGGGDNEQFF
v_gene: TRBV5-5
j_gene: TRBJ2-1
abundance: .
d_gene: TRBD2
len: 14

CDR3nt: TGTGCCTTGGGAAAATTGGGCTTAGGCAATCAGCCCCAGCATTTT
CDR3aa: CALGKLGLGNQPQHF
v_gene: TRBV30
j_gene: TRBJ1-5
abundance: .
d_gene: .
len: 15

CDR3nt: TGTGCCAGCAGTACGGGACAGAACTATGGCTACACCTTC
CDR3aa: CASSTGQNYGYTF
v_gene: TRBV28
j_gene: TRBJ1-2
abundance: .
d_gene: TRBD1
len: 13

CDR3nt: TGTGCCAGCAGTTACTCTAGAAAGGAGGGCACCAGTAGCAATCAGCCCCAGCATTTT
CDR3aa: CASSYSRKEGTSSNQPQHF
v_gene: TRBV6-2/TRBV6-3
j_gene: TRBJ1-5
abundance: once
d_gene: .
len: 19

CDR3nt: TGTGCCAGCAGCCAAGGGACTAGCGATACGCAGTATTTT
CDR3aa: CASSQGTSDTQYF
v_gene: TRBV3-1/TRBV3-2
j_gene: TRBJ2-3
abundance: .
d_gene: TRBD2
len: 13

CDR3nt: TGTGCCAGCAGCCCGCTAGCGATTGGCACCTACAATGAGCAGTTCTTC
CDR3aa: CASSPLAIGTYNEQFF
v_gene: TRBV11-2
j_gene: TRBJ2-1
abundance: .
d_gene: .
len: 16

CDR3nt: TGTGCCAGCAGTTTAGGGGCAGAATATCAGCCCCAGCATTTT
CDR3aa: CASSLGAEYQPQHF
v_gene: TRBV27
j_gene: TRBJ1-5
abundance: .
d_gene: .
len: 14

CDR3nt: TGTGCCAGCAGCTTAGTGGGACTAGCGGGGGGACAGTACTTC
CDR3aa: CASSLVGLAGGQYF
v_gene: TRBV7-2
j_gene: TRBJ2-7
abundance: .
d_gene: TRBD2
len: 14

CDR3nt: TGTGCCAGCAGTACGACTCGACAGGTGGTTCAGCCCCAGCATTTT
CDR3aa: CASSTTRQVVQPQHF
v_gene: TRBV2
j_gene: TRBJ1-5
abundance: .
d_gene: .
len: 15

CDR3nt: TGTGCCAGCAGCTTAGGGTACAGAGACACTGAAGCTTTCTTT
CDR3aa: CASSLGYRDTEAFF
v_gene: TRBV7-2
j_gene: TRBJ1-1
abundance: .
d_gene: .
len: 14

CDR3nt: TGTGCCAGCAAAAAGGAGCAGCCCCAGCATTTT
CDR3aa: CASKKEQPQHF
v_gene: TRBV12-3/TRBV12-4
j_gene: TRBJ1-5
abundance: .
d_gene: .
len: 11

CDR3nt: TGCGCCAGCAGCCAAGATCAAAGGGACAGGGGCCTGGCCGGGGAGCTGTTTTTT
CDR3aa: CASSQDQRDRGLAGELFF
v_gene: TRBV4-1
j_gene: TRBJ2-2
abundance: .
d_gene: TRBD1
len: 18

CDR3nt: TGTGCCAGCAGCCAAGAAGGGGGCGGAGATGAGCAGTTCTTC
CDR3aa: CASSQEGGGDEQFF
v_gene: TRBV3-1/TRBV3-2
j_gene: TRBJ2-1
abundance: .
d_gene: TRBD1
len: 14

CDR3nt: TGTGCCAGCTCACCACCCCGGGGCAGTGACTCTGGAAACACCATATATTTT
CDR3aa: CASSPPRGSDSGNTIYF
v_gene: TRBV18
j_gene: TRBJ1-3
abundance: once
d_gene: .
len: 17

CDR3nt: TGCAGCGTGTCGGGACAGAACACAGATACGCAGTATTTT
CDR3aa: CSVSGQNTDTQYF
v_gene: TRBV29-1
j_gene: TRBJ2-3
abundance: .
d_gene: TRBD1
len: 13

CDR3nt: TGTGCCAGCAGCTTTTGGGGGGCCGTGAACACTGAAGCTTTCTTT
CDR3aa: CASSFWGAVNTEAFF
v_gene: TRBV7-2
j_gene: TRBJ1-1
abundance: .
d_gene: .
len: 15

CDR3nt: TGTGCCTGGAGCTTCACAGGGGCCTACGAGCAGTACTTC
CDR3aa: CAWSFTGAYEQYF
v_gene: TRBV30
j_gene: TRBJ2-7
abundance: .
d_gene: TRBD1
len: 13

CDR3nt: TGTGCCTGGGGTCTGGGCAGCCATGCAACTAATGAAAAACTGTTTTTT
CDR3aa: CAWGLGSHATNEKLFF
v_gene: TRBV30
j_gene: TRBJ1-4
abundance: .
d_gene: .
len: 16

CDR3nt: TGCGCCAGCAGCTTGGGTACAGCGGGGACTGAAGCTTTCTTT
CDR3aa: CASSLGTAGTEAFF
v_gene: TRBV5-1
j_gene: TRBJ1-1
abundance: .
d_gene: .
len: 14

CDR3nt: TGTGCTAGCAGCTCTGGGAGGGGGGGTCATTATAGCAATCAGCCCCAGCATTTT
CDR3aa: CASSSGRGGHYSNQPQHF
v_gene: TRBV7-7
j_gene: TRBJ1-5
abundance: .
d_gene: .
len: 18

CDR3nt: TGTGCCAGCAGCTTATGGGTTTTAAAGCCAGAGACCCAGTACTTC
CDR3aa: CASSLWVLKPETQYF
v_gene: TRBV7-8
j_gene: TRBJ2-5
abundance: .
d_gene: .
len: 15

CDR3nt: TGTGCCAGCAGCCAAAGGGCAGCGAGTTTCACCATATATTTT
CDR3aa: CASSQRAASFTIYF
v_gene: TRBV3-1/TRBV3-2
j_gene: TRBJ1-3
abundance: .
d_gene: .
len: 14

CDR3nt: TGTGCCAGCAGCCTTAGGCAAAACTATGGCTACACCTTC
CDR3aa: CASSLRQNYGYTF
v_gene: TRBV3-1/TRBV3-2
j_gene: TRBJ1-2
abundance: .
d_gene: .
len: 13

CDR3nt: TGTGCCAGTAGTATGGTTCGGGGGAACAATCAGCCCCAGCATTTT
CDR3aa: CASSMVRGNNQPQHF
v_gene: TRBV19
j_gene: TRBJ1-5
abundance: .
d_gene: .
len: 15

CDR3nt: TGTGCCAGCAGCTTAGGCCGGGGGGACACACCCCTCCACTTT
CDR3aa: CASSLGRGDTPLHF
v_gene: TRBV13
j_gene: TRBJ1-6
abundance: .
d_gene: .
len: 14

CDR3nt: TGTGCCAGCAGACCGGGACAGGGATTCCAAGCTTTCTTT
CDR3aa: CASRPGQGFQAFF
v_gene: TRBV3-1/TRBV3-2
j_gene: TRBJ1-1
abundance: .
d_gene: TRBD1
len: 13

CDR3nt: TGTGCCAGCAGTGACGCTAGCCCAAACAGAGATACGCAGTATTTT
CDR3aa: CASSDASPNRDTQYF
v_gene: TRBV6-1
j_gene: TRBJ2-3
abundance: .
d_gene: .
len: 15

CDR3nt: TGTGCCAGCATCGATAGCCAAGCATTCTCTGGAAACACCATATATTTT
CDR3aa: CASIDSQAFSGNTIYF
v_gene: TRBV7-9
j_gene: TRBJ1-3
abundance: .
d_gene: .
len: 16

CDR3nt: TGTGCCAGCACTCTGAGGGACAGAAATTCACCCCTCCACTTT
CDR3aa: CASTLRDRNSPLHF
v_gene: TRBV6-5
j_gene: TRBJ1-6
abundance: .
d_gene: TRBD1
len: 14

CDR3nt: TGCAGCGTTCAAGAGGGGGTGAGCAATCAGCCCCAGCATTTT
CDR3aa: CSVQEGVSNQPQHF
v_gene: TRBV29-1
j_gene: TRBJ1-5
abundance: .
d_gene: .
len: 14

CDR3nt: TGTGCCAGTAGTATCGGCCTCAATGAGCAGTTCTTC
CDR3aa: CASSIGLNEQFF
v_gene: TRBV19
j_gene: TRBJ2-1
abundance: .
d_gene: .
len: 12

CDR3nt: TGCAGCGCCCCCCGGGACACCAGAACTGGGGGCTACACCTTC
CDR3aa: CSAPRDTRTGGYTF
v_gene: TRBV29-1
j_gene: TRBJ1-2
abundance: once
d_gene: .
len: 14

CDR3nt: TGTGCCTTCAGGGTCACTGAAGCTTTCTTT
CDR3aa: CAFRVTEAFF
v_gene: TRBV30
j_gene: TRBJ1-1
abundance: .
d_gene: .
len: 10

CDR3nt: TGTGCCAGCAGCCCGTCCGGGACAGCCTTGTCCTACGAGCAGTACTTC
CDR3aa: CASSPSGTALSYEQYF
v_gene: TRBV5-6
j_gene: TRBJ2-7
abundance: .
d_gene: TRBD1
len: 16

CDR3nt: TGTGCCAGCAGTTTATCGTATCTGGCGTACGAGCAGTACTTC
CDR3aa: CASSLSYLAYEQYF
v_gene: TRBV27
j_gene: TRBJ2-7
abundance: few
d_gene: .
len: 14

CDR3nt: TGTGCCAGCAGTTTAGGGGGAGTAGCAGGGGCATATTCACCCCTCCACTTT
CDR3aa: CASSLGGVAGAYSPLHF
v_gene: TRBV7-9
j_gene: TRBJ1-6
abundance: once
d_gene: .
len: 17

CDR3nt: TGCGCCAGCAGCCAAGATAATCGCGGGGGACGGACGACTTTCTTT
CDR3aa: CASSQDNRGGRTTFF
v_gene: TRBV4-1
j_gene: TRBJ1-1
abundance: .
d_gene: .
len: 15

CDR3nt: TGTGCCAGCAGTGACATAACAGATGAGCAGTTCTTC
CDR3aa: CASSDITDEQFF
v_gene: TRBV6-1
j_gene: TRBJ2-1
abundance: once
d_gene: .
len: 12

CDR3nt: TGTGCCAGCAGCTTACCCTGGGACAGAAACAATGAGCAGTTCTTC
CDR3aa: CASSLPWDRNNEQFF
v_gene: TRBV7-6
j_gene: TRBJ2-1
abundance: .
d_gene: TRBD1
len: 15

CDR3nt: TGTGCCAGTACCATAGGGACAGGGGCTAGCAATCAGCCCCAGCATTTT
CDR3aa: CASTIGTGASNQPQHF
v_gene: TRBV19
j_gene: TRBJ1-5
abundance: few
d_gene: TRBD1
len: 16

CDR3nt: TGTGCCAGCAGTTTCTGGGACAGCTACGAGCAGTACTTC
CDR3aa: CASSFWDSYEQYF
v_gene: TRBV27
j_gene: TRBJ2-7
abundance: .
d_gene: TRBD1
len: 13

CDR3nt: TGTGCCAGCAGCTCGCTCTGGCGGGGTTACGAGCAGTACTTC
CDR3aa: CASSSLWRGYEQYF
v_gene: TRBV7-2
j_gene: TRBJ2-7
abundance: .
d_gene: .
len: 14

CDR3nt: TGTGCCAGCAGCCCTTCTGGGGGTAGCACAGATACGCAGTATTTT
CDR3aa: CASSPSGGSTDTQYF
v_gene: TRBV6-4
j_gene: TRBJ2-3
abundance: .
d_gene: .
len: 15

CDR3nt: TGCGCCAGCAGTCCGGATTCGGGGACAACTGAAGCTTTCTTT
CDR3aa: CASSPDSGTTEAFF
v_gene: TRBV10-1
j_gene: TRBJ1-1
abundance: .
d_gene: .
len: 14

CDR3nt: TGTGCCAGCAGCTTCCGCGGGGGGTACCAAGAGACCCAGTACTTC
CDR3aa: CASSFRGGYQETQYF
v_gene: TRBV7-2
j_gene: TRBJ2-5
abundance: .
d_gene: TRBD2
len: 15

CDR3nt: TGTGCCAGCAGCTTAGAGGGGCAGGGAAATTCACCCCTCCACTTT
CDR3aa: CASSLEGQGNSPLHF
v_gene: TRBV7-2
j_gene: TRBJ1-6
abundance: .
d_gene: .
len: 15

CDR3nt: TGTGCCAGCAGCTTGGAGGCCAGGCAAGAGACCCAGTACTTC
CDR3aa: CASSLEARQETQYF
v_gene: TRBV5-6
j_gene: TRBJ2-5
abundance: once
d_gene: .
len: 14

CDR3nt: TGCACCAGCAGCCGACTTAGGGGACTAGCGGGGGGGCATGAGCAGTTCTTC
CDR3aa: CTSSRLRGLAGGHEQFF
v_gene: TRBV1
j_gene: TRBJ2-1
abundance: .
d_gene: .
len: 17

CDR3nt: TGTGCCAGCAGCCCAGTAGCGGGGGTGAAGGCAGATACGCAGTATTTT
CDR3aa: CASSPVAGVKADTQYF
v_gene: TRBV7-2
j_gene: TRBJ2-3
abundance: .
d_gene: TRBD2
len: 16

CDR3nt: TGCGCCAGCAGCTCGGACGGAGGTGGCGAGCAGTACTTC
CDR3aa: CASSSDGGGEQYF
v_gene: TRBV5-1
j_gene: TRBJ2-7
abundance: .
d_gene: .
len: 13